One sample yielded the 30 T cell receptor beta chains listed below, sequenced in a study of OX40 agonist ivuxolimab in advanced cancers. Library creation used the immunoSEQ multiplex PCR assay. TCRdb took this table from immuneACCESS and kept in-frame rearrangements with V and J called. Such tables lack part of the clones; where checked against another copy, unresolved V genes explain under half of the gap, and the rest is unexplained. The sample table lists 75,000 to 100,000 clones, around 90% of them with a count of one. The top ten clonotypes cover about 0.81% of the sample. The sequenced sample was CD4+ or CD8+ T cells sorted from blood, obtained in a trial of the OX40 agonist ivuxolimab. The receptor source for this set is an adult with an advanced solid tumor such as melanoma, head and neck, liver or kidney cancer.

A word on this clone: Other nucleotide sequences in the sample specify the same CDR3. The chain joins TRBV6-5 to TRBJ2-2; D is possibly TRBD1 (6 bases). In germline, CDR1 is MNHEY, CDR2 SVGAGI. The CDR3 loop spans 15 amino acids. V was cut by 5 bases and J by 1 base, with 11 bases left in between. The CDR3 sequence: CASSTGLKNTGELFF. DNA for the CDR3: TGTGCCAGCAGTACAGGGCTGAAGAACACCGGGGAGCTGTTTTTT.

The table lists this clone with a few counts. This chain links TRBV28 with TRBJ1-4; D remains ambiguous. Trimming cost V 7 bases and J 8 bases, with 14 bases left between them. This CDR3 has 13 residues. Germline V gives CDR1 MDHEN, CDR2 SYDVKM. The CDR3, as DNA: TGTGCCAGCACCCTTGTACCGGGGGAAAAACTGTTTTTT. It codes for CASTLVPGEKLFF.

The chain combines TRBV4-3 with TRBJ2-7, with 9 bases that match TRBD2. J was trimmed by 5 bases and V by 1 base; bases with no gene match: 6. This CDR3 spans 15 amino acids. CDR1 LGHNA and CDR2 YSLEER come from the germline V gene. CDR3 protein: CASSQAASGTHEQYF. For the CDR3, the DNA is TGCGCCAGCAGCCAAGCGGCTAGCGGGACTCACGAGCAGTACTTC.

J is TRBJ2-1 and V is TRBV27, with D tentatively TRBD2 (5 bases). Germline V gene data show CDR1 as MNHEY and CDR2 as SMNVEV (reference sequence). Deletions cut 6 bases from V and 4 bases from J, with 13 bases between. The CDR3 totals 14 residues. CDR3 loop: CASSPPLGYNEQFF. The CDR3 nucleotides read TGTGCCAGCAGCCCTCCACTAGGGTACAATGAGCAGTTCTTC.

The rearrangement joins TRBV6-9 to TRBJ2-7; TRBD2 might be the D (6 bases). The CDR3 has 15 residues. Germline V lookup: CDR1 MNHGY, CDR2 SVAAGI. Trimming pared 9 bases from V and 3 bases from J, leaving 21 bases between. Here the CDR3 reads CARVMEVWRVYEQYF. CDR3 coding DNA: TGTGCCAGGGTAATGGAGGTATGGAGGGTCTACGAGCAGTACTTC.

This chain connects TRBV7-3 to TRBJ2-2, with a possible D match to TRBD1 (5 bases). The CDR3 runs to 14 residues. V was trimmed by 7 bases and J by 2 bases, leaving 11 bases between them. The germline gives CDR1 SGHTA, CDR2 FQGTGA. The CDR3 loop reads CASKPRGNTGELFF. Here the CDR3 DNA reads TGTGCCAGCAAACCTAGGGGCAACACCGGGGAGCTGTTTTTT.

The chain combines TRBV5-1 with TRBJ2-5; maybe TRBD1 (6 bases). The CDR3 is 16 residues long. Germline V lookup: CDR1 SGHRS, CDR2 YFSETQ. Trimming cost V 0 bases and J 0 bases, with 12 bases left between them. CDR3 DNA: TGCGCCAGCAGCTTGGACCCAGGGGACAACCAAGAGACCCAGTACTTC. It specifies CASSLDPGDNQETQYF. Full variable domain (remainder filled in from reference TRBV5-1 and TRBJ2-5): KAGVTQTPRYLIKTRGQQVTLSCSPISGHRSVSWYQQTPGQGLQFLFEYFSETQRNKGNFPGRFSGRQFSNSRSEMNVSTLELGDSALYLCASSLDPGDNQETQYFGPGTRLLVL.

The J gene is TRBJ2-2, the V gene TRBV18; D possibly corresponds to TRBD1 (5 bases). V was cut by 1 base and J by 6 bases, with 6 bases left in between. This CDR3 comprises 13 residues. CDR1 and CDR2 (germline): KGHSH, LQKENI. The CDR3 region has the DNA TGTGCCAGCTCACCACAGGGGCCCGGGGAGCTGTTTTTT. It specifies CASSPQGPGELFF.

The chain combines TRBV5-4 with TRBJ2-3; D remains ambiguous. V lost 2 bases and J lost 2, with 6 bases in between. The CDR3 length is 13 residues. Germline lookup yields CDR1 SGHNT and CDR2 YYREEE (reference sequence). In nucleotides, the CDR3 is TGTGCCAGCAGCTTACAGCCCACAGATACGCAGTATTTT. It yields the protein CASSLQPTDTQYF.

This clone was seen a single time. CDR3 sequence (DNA): TGTGCCAGCAGCTTGGCTCGGAGGGACACTGAAGCTTTCTTT. Residues: CASSLARRDTEAFF. The genes are TRBV5-5 and TRBJ1-1; no clear D. Germline values: CDR1 SGHKS, CDR2 YYEKEE (reference sequence). This CDR3 is built from 14 residues. Trimming shortened V by 0 bases and J by 3 bases, and 9 bases separated the two germline ends.

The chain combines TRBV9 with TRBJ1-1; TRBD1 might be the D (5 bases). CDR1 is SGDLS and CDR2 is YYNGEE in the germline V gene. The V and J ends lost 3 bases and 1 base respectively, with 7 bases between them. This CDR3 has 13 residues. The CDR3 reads CASSEGQNTEAFF. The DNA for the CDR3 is TGTGCCAGCAGCGAAGGACAGAACACTGAAGCTTTCTTT.

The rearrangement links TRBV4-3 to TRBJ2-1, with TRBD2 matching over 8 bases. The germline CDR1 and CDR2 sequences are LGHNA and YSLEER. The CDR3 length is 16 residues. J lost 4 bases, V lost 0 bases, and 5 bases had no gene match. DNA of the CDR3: TGCGCCAGCAGCCAAGATTTACTAGCGGTTTACAATGAGCAGTTCTTC. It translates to CASSQDLLAVYNEQFF.

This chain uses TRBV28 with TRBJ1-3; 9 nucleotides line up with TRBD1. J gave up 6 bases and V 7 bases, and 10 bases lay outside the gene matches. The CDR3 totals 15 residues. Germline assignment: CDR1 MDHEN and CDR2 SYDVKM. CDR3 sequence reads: CASNRWDREANTIYF. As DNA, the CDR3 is TGTGCCAGCAATCGATGGGACAGGGAGGCAAACACCATATATTTT.

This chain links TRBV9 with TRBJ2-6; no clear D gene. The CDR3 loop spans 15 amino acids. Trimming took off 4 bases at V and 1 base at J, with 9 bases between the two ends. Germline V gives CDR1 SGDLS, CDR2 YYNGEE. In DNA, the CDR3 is TGTGCCAGCAGCCCTTCCGGATCTGGGGCCAACGTCCTGACTTTC. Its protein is CASSPSGSGANVLTF.

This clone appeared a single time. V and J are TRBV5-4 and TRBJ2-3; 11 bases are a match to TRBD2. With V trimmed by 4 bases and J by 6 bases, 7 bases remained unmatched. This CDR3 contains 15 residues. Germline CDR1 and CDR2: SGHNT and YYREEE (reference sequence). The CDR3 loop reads CASSGTTSGSDTQYF. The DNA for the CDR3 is TGTGCCAGCAGCGGGACAACTAGCGGGAGTGATACGCAGTATTTT.

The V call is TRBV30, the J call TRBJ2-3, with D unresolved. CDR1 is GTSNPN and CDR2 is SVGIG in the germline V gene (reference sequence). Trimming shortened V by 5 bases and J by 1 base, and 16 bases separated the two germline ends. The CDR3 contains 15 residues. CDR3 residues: CAWGYGRTGTDTQYF. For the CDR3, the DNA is TGTGCCTGGGGGTACGGACGGACGGGCACAGATACGCAGTATTTT.

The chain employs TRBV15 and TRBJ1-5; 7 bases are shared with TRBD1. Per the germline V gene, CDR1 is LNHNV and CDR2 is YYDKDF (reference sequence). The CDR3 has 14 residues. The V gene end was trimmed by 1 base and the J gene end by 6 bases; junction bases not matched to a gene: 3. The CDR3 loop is CATSRGRGIQPQHF. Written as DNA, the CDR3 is TGTGCCACCAGCAGAGGCAGGGGGATTCAGCCCCAGCATTTT.

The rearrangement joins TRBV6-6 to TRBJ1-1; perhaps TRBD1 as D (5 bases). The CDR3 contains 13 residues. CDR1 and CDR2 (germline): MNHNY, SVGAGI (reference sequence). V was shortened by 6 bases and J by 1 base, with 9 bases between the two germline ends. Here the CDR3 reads CASSRGQNTEAFF. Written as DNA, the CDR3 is TGTGCCAGCAGCCGTGGACAGAACACTGAAGCTTTCTTT.

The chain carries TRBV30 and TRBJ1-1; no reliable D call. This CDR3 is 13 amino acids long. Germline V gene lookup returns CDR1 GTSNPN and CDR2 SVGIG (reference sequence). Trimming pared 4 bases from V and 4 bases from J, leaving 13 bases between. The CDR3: CAWIDPGRTEAFF. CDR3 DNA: TGTGCCTGGATCGACCCTGGGCGCACTGAAGCTTTCTTT.

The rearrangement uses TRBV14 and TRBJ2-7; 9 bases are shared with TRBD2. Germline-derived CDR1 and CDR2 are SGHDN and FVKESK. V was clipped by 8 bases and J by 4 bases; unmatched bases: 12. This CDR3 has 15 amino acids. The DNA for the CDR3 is TGTGCCAGCGGGATTGGTGGCGGGAGGGGGTACGAGCAGTACTTC. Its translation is CASGIGGGRGYEQYF.

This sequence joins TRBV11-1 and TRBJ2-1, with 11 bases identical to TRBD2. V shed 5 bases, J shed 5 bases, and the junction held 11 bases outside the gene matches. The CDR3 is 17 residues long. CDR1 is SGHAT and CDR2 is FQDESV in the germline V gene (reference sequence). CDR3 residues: CASSPRRLAGNHNEQFF. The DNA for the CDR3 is TGTGCCAGCAGCCCCCGGCGACTAGCGGGAAATCACAATGAGCAGTTCTTC.

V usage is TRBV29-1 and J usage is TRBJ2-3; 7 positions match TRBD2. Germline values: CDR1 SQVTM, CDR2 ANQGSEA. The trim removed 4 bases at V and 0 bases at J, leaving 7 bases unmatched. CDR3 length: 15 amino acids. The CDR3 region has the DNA TGCAGCGTTGGCGGGGCGGGGGTTAGCACAGATACGCAGTATTTT. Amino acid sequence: CSVGGAGVSTDTQYF.

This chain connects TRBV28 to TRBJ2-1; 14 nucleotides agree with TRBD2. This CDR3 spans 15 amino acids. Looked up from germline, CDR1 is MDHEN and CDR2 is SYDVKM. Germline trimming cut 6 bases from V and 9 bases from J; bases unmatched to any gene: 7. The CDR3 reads CASRPTSGRAREQFF. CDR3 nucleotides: TGTGCCAGCAGACCGACTAGCGGGAGGGCCCGTGAGCAGTTCTTC. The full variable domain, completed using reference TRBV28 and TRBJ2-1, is DVKVTQSSRYLVKRTGEKVFLECVQDMDHENMFWYRQDPGLGLRLIYFSYDVKMKEKGDIPEGYSVSREKKERFSLILESASTNQTSMYLCASRPTSGRAREQFFGPGTRLTVL.

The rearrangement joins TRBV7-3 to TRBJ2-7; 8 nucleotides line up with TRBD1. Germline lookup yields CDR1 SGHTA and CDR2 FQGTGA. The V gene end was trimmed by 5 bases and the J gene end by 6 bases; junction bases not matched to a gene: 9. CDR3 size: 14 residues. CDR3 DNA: TGTGCCAGCAGCAATCCAGGACAGGGCCGCGAGCAGTACTTC. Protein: CASSNPGQGREQYF.

Here the CDR3 reads CASNPSPGLAEETQYF. CDR3 nucleotides: TGTGCCAGCAACCCTTCGCCGGGACTAGCGGAAGAGACCCAGTACTTC. The rearrangement uses TRBV5-4 and TRBJ2-5; the match to TRBD2 covers 11 bases. The V gene's germline CDR1 is SGHNT and CDR2 YYREEE (reference sequence). After removal of 6 bases from V and 3 bases from J, the junction contained 10 bases not matched to a gene. This CDR3 comprises 16 residues.

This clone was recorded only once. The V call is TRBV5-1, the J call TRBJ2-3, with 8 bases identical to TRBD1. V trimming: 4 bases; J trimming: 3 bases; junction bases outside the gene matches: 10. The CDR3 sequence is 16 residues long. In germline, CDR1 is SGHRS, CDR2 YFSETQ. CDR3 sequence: CASSPARQGRTDTQYF. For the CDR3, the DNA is TGCGCCAGCAGCCCAGCACGACAGGGGAGAACAGATACGCAGTATTTT. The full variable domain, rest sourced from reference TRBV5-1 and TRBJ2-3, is KAGVTQTPRYLIKTRGQQVTLSCSPISGHRSVSWYQQTPGQGLQFLFEYFSETQRNKGNFPGRFSGRQFSNSRSEMNVSTLELGDSALYLCASSPARQGRTDTQYFGPGTRLTVL.

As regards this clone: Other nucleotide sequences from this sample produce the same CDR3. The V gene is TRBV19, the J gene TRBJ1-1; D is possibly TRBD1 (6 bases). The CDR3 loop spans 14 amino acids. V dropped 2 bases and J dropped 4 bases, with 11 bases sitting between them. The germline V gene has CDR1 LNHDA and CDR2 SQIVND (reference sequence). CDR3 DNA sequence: TGTGCCAGTAGTATAACGGGGGCCGGCACTGAAGCTTTCTTT. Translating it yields CASSITGAGTEAFF.

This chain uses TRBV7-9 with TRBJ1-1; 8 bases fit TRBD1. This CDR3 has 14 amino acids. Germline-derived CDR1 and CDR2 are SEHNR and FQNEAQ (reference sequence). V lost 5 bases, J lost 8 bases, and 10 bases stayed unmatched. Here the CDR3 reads CASSNELDRVEAFF. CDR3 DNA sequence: TGTGCCAGCAGCAACGAGCTGGACAGGGTGGAAGCTTTCTTT.

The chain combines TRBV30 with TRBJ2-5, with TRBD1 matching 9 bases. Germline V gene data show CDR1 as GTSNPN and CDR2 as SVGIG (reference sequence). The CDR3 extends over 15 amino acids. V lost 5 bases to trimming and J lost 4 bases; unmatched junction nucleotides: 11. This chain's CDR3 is CAWRTGTGLGETQYF. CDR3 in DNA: TGTGCCTGGCGAACCGGGACAGGGTTGGGAGAGACCCAGTACTTC.

The DNA of the CDR3 is TGTGCCACCAGCAGAGATTTGGGCCCTGGGACCCAGTACTTC. As protein: CATSRDLGPGTQYF. The chain carries TRBV15 and TRBJ2-5; no reliable D call. The germline V gene encodes CDR1 LNHNV and CDR2 YYDKDF (reference sequence). This CDR3 has 14 amino acids. Trimming took 0 bases from V and 7 from J, leaving 12 bases between them.